The 17 T cell receptor beta chains presented below share a single source sample, sequenced in a study of blood T cell repertoires in COVID-19 (dated by TCRdb to 2018 to 2021). Libraries were built with the immunoSEQ multiplex PCR assay. This is the immuneACCESS table as TCRdb keeps it, with only in-frame sequences that have V and J called. A part of the clones is gone; compared with another copy, unresolved V genes explain less than half, and the rest is unexplained. This sample holds about 56,000 clones; about 88% were observed only once. The ten largest clones represent more than 40% of the sample. What was sequenced was peripheral blood. Receptor source: a woman aged 55-69 years with COVID-19, enrolled during active disease.

This clone has only one observation. The gene calls are TRBV19 and TRBJ2-2; TRBD2 is a possible D gene (5 bases). CDR1 and CDR2 (germline): LNHDA, SQIVND (reference sequence). This CDR3 has 14 amino acids. V lost 7 bases to trimming and J lost 6 bases, with 15 bases between them. The CDR3 nucleotides are TGTGCCAGTATCGGGATTCTGGGGTCCGGGGAGCTGTTTTTT. Its protein product is CASIGILGSGELFF.

This clone was seen once. The V call is TRBV6-5, the J call TRBJ2-3, with a weak D call TRBD1 (6 bases). Germline values: CDR1 MNHEY, CDR2 SVGAGI. V gave up 5 bases and J gave up 5 bases, with 14 bases separating them. CDR3 length equals 14 residues. The CDR3 coding sequence is TGTGCCAGCAGTCTACTGGACAGCCGAGATACGCAGTATTTT. Protein: CASSLLDSRDTQYF.

The rearrangement links TRBV10-2 to TRBJ2-1; tentative D call: TRBD2 (5 bases). Germline V gene data show CDR1 as WSHSY and CDR2 as SAAADI. The V and J ends lost 2 bases and 6 bases respectively, with 17 bases between them. CDR3 length equals 16 residues. CDR3 residues: CASSEGYRGSGNEQFF. The CDR3 bases are TGCGCCAGCAGTGAGGGTTACCGGGGTTCAGGCAATGAGCAGTTCTTC.

J is TRBJ1-5 and V is TRBV7-9, with 9 bases identical to TRBD1. The CDR3 has 17 residues. Trimming cost V 3 bases and J 2 bases; bases outside gene matches: 8. Germline CDR1 and CDR2: SEHNR and FQNEAQ (reference sequence). The CDR3, as DNA: TGTGCCAGCAGCTTTGGAGGGACAGGGCTAGGCAATCAGCCCCAGCATTTT. Protein product: CASSFGGTGLGNQPQHF.

V usage is TRBV28 and J usage is TRBJ2-2; 11 positions agree with TRBD2. The V and J ends lost 7 bases and 5 bases, in that order; junction bases with no gene match: 6. CDR3 length: 15 amino acids. Germline CDR1 and CDR2: MDHEN and SYDVKM. The DNA of the CDR3 is TGTGCCAGCATCGAGGGGACTAGCGGTACCGGGGAGCTGTTTTTT. It translates to CASIEGTSGTGELFF.

This clone has just one count. This chain uses TRBV6-1 with TRBJ1-2; 8 positions match TRBD1. Germline lookup yields CDR1 MNHNS and CDR2 SASEGT. This CDR3 comprises 13 residues. Trimming cost V 5 bases and J 8 bases; bases outside gene matches: 7. The CDR3 protein is CASSYPGGEGYTF. In DNA, the CDR3 is TGTGCCAGCAGTTATCCAGGGGGCGAGGGCTACACCTTC.

The chain has TRBV7-9 and TRBJ2-2; unclear D gene. V shed 5 bases and J shed 5 bases, with 12 bases lying between them. There are 14 residues in the CDR3. The germline V gene has CDR1 SEHNR and CDR2 FQNEAQ (reference sequence). The DNA of the CDR3 is TGTGCCAGCAGCCTAAACGAGTATACCGGGGAGCTGTTTTTT. Its translation is CASSLNEYTGELFF.

The rearrangement links TRBV6-5 to TRBJ2-1, with unresolved D. There are 12 residues in the CDR3. Trimming shortened V by 2 bases and J by 10 bases, and 9 bases separated the two germline ends. CDR1 MNHEY and CDR2 SVGAGI come from the germline V gene. The chain's CDR3 is CASSYPPREQFF. CDR3 bases: TGTGCCAGCAGTTACCCCCCACGGGAGCAGTTCTTC.

The rearrangement joins TRBV3-1 (or the pseudogene TRBV3-2) to TRBJ2-7; TRBD2 matches at 8 bases. Germline-derived CDR1 and CDR2 are LGHDT and YNNKEL (reference sequence). J gave up 2 bases and V 6 bases, and 9 bases lay outside the gene matches. There are 15 residues in the CDR3. CDR3: CASRPRGGRTYEQYF. The CDR3 coding sequence is TGTGCCAGCAGACCCCGCGGGGGGAGAACCTACGAGCAGTACTTC.

V is TRBV29-1 and J is TRBJ1-2; 9 bases align to TRBD1. From germline, CDR1 is SQVTM and CDR2 ANQGSEA. The trim removed 0 bases at V and 7 bases at J, leaving 6 bases unmatched. The CDR3 consists of 14 residues. The CDR3: CSVEDLGTGTGYTF. The CDR3, as DNA: TGCAGCGTTGAAGATCTTGGGACAGGGACTGGCTACACCTTC.

This clone is a singleton in its sample. The chain uses TRBV6-2 or TRBV6-3 and TRBJ1-1, with 12 bases aligning to TRBD1. CDR3 length equals 18 residues. V gave up 0 bases and J gave up 1 base; unmatched junction bases: 6. The germline V gene encodes CDR1 MNHEY and CDR2 SVGEGT. The CDR3 sequence is CASSYSRDRGHRNTEAFF. CDR3 nucleotides: TGTGCCAGCAGTTACTCGAGGGACAGGGGGCATCGGAACACTGAAGCTTTCTTT.

The count of this clone is one. The genes are TRBV5-6 and TRBJ2-7; the D gene is possibly TRBD1 (6 bases). The CDR3 length is 15 residues. Germline V lookup: CDR1 SGHDT, CDR2 YYEEEE. V lost 4 bases and J 4 bases, leaving 18 bases between the germline ends. The CDR3 coding sequence is TGTGCCAGCAGCCCCGTAGGGCGAGGGGGTTACGAGCAGTACTTC. Its translation is CASSPVGRGGYEQYF.

J is TRBJ2-3 and V is TRBV6-5; TRBD2 aligns across 8 bases. The CDR3 runs 16 residues. Germline V CDR1 and CDR2: MNHEY, SVGAGI. Germline trimming cut 2 bases from V and 4 bases from J; bases unmatched to any gene: 8. This chain's CDR3 is CASSYRSGRGADTQYF. CDR3 bases: TGTGCCAGCAGTTACAGGAGCGGGAGAGGTGCAGATACGCAGTATTTT.

This sequence joins TRBV19 and TRBJ2-7, with TRBD1 as a possible D gene (6 bases). Trimming pared 0 bases from V and 0 bases from J, leaving 12 bases between. Germline assignment: CDR1 LNHDA and CDR2 SQIVND (reference sequence). CDR3 length equals 16 residues. The chain's CDR3 is CASSIEGTGYSYEQYF. As DNA, the CDR3 is TGTGCCAGTAGTATAGAAGGTACAGGGTACTCCTACGAGCAGTACTTC.

The rearrangement uses TRBV10-2 and TRBJ1-5, with D possibly being TRBD1 (6 bases). Germline V gene data show CDR1 as WSHSY and CDR2 as SAAADI. V was trimmed by 2 bases and J by 2 bases, leaving 16 bases between them. The CDR3 runs 17 residues. This chain's CDR3 is CASSEGRGGWGNQPQHF. CDR3 in DNA: TGCGCCAGCAGTGAGGGGAGAGGGGGTTGGGGCAATCAGCCCCAGCATTTT.

The chain recombines TRBV27 with TRBJ2-2; 9 bases line up with TRBD1. The CDR3 loop spans 15 amino acids. In germline, CDR1 is MNHEY, CDR2 SMNVEV (reference sequence). Trimming cost V 3 bases and J 7 bases; bases outside gene matches: 6. The CDR3 bases are TGTGCCAGCAGTTTCCACAGGGGGCGGGGCGGGGAGCTGTTTTTT. Protein: CASSFHRGRGGELFF.

The chain uses TRBV11-3 and TRBJ2-1, with a weak D call TRBD2 (5 bases). Germline loops: CDR1 SGHNT, CDR2 YENEEA. This CDR3 is built from 16 residues. Trimming shortened V by 5 bases and J by 0 bases, and 14 bases separated the two germline ends. CDR3 residues: CASSTPEGRSYNEQFF. The CDR3 DNA follows: TGTGCCAGCAGCACTCCAGAGGGTCGCTCCTACAATGAGCAGTTCTTC. Combining the CDR3 with reference TRBV11-3 and TRBJ2-1 gives the whole variable domain EAGVVQSPRYKIIEKKQPVAFWCNPISGHNTLYWYLQNLGQGPELLIRYENEEAVDDSQLPKDRFSAERLKGVDSTLKIQPAELGDSAVYLCASSTPEGRSYNEQFFGPGTRLTVL.